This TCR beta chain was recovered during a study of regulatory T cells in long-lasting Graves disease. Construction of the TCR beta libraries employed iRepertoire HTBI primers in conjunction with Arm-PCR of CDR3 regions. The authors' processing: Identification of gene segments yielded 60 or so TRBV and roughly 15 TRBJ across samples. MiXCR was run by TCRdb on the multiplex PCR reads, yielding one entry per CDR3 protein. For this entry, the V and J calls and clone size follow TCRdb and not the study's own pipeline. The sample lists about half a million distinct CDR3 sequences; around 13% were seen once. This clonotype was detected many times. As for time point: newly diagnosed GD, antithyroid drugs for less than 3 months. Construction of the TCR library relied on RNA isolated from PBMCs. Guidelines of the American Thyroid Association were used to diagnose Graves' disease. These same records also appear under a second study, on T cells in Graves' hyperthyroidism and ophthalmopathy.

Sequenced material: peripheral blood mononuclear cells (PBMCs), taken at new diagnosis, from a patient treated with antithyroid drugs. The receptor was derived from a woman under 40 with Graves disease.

CDR3 sequence: CASSTMPGAEQFF. CDR3 nucleotide sequence: TGTGCCAGCAGCACTATGCCAGGGGCTGAGCAGTTCTTC. The chain couples TRBV7-3 to TRBJ2-1, with D possibly matching TRBD1 (6 bases). CDR1 and CDR2 (germline): SGHTA, FQGTGA. With 5 bases removed from V and 9 bases from J, the gap between germline ends came to 14 bases. The CDR3 covers 13 residues. The whole variable domain, filled in from reference TRBV7-3 and TRBJ2-1, reads GAGVSQTPSNKVTEKGKYVELRCDPISGHTALYWYRQSLGQGPEFLIYFQGTGAADDSGLPNDRFFAVRPEGSVSTLKIQRTERGDSAVYLCASSTMPGAEQFFGPGTRLTVL.